One and the same sample provided the 21 T cell receptor beta chains below, sequenced in a study of blood T cell repertoires in COVID-19. Generated by immunoSEQ multiplex PCR, the TCRdb table keeps only in-frame clones and is missing some. The profile shows 35,000 to 50,000 clones, roughly 84% of them singletons. Sequenced material: peripheral blood. These TCRs come from a human donor in a cohort sampled during active COVID-19.

CDR3 sequence (DNA): TGTGCCAGTAGTATCGCTACCGGGACAGGGAGGGATTCACCCCTCCACTTT. Translating gives CASSIATGTGRDSPLHF. The V and J genes are TRBV19 and TRBJ1-6; 9 bases agree with TRBD1. The CDR3 length is 17 residues. V was pared by 3 bases and J by 8 bases, with 11 bases of the junction left unmatched. Germline V gene sequence: CDR1 LNHDA, CDR2 SQIVND (reference sequence).

The genes are TRBV5-4 and TRBJ1-1; D might be TRBD1 (6 bases). This CDR3 is built from 15 residues. The germline CDR1 and CDR2 sequences are SGHNT and YYREEE (reference sequence). Trimming pared 4 bases from V and 0 bases from J, leaving 13 bases between. CDR3 amino acids: CASSLARGVNTEAFF. The CDR3 DNA reads as TGTGCCAGCAGCCTGGCCAGGGGAGTGAACACTGAAGCTTTCTTT.

This sequence joins TRBV30 and TRBJ1-2; D not certain. Germline V gives CDR1 GTSNPN, CDR2 SVGIG (reference sequence). The CDR3 sequence is 14 residues long. V gave up 4 bases and J gave up 0 bases, with 12 bases separating them. DNA for the CDR3: TGTGCCTGGACGTACGAAGCCCCTAACTATGGCTACACCTTC. Translating it yields CAWTYEAPNYGYTF.

This clone appeared a few times. This chain links TRBV10-3 with TRBJ1-5, with TRBD1 matching over 7 bases. V shed 5 bases and J 3 bases; nucleotides not matched to a gene: 4. Germline CDR1 and CDR2: ENHRY and SYGVKD. The CDR3 length is 14 residues. CDR3 bases: TGTGCCATCAGTAAGGACAGGCTCAATCAGCCCCAGCATTTT. It encodes CAISKDRLNQPQHF.

This chain uses TRBV12-3 or TRBV12-4 with TRBJ1-4, with a tentative D call TRBD1 (5 bases). V was trimmed by 3 bases and J by 8 bases, leaving 7 bases between them. This CDR3 is built from 12 residues. Here the CDR3 DNA reads TGTGCCAGCAGTTTTGGGGGGGAAAAACTGTTTTTT. Translating gives CASSFGGEKLFF.

This clone appeared a single time. This chain uses TRBV7-2 with TRBJ2-7; 7 nucleotides line up with TRBD1. The ends lost 5 bases at V and 3 bases at J; junction bases unmatched: 7. The CDR3 extends over 14 amino acids. CDR1 and CDR2 from the germline V gene are SGHTA and FQGNSA. CDR3 region: CASSPGQAIYEQYF. The CDR3 region has the DNA TGTGCCAGCAGCCCAGGACAGGCTATCTACGAGCAGTACTTC.

The J gene is TRBJ1-1, the V gene TRBV11-2; D uncertain. V was shortened by 1 base and J by 1 base, with 7 bases between the two germline ends. The germline CDR1 and CDR2 sequences are SGHAT and FQNNGV. The CDR3 totals 14 residues. The CDR3 DNA reads as TGTGCCAGCAGCTTAGTCTCGGGGAACACTGAAGCTTTCTTT. Translation: CASSLVSGNTEAFF.

This chain joins TRBV3-1 (or the pseudogene TRBV3-2) and TRBJ1-6; no reliable D call. Germline CDR1 and CDR2: LGHDT and YNNKEL (reference sequence). Trimming cost V 5 bases and J 7 bases, with 18 bases left between them. The CDR3 consists of 16 residues. The DNA for the CDR3 is TGTGCCAGCAGCAAGAGGTATACATCAATGAATTCACCCCTCCACTTT. Translating gives CASSKRYTSMNSPLHF.

The rearrangement uses TRBV2 and TRBJ1-2, with 8 bases lining up with TRBD1. The V gene's germline CDR1 is SNHLY and CDR2 FYNNEI. The V segment lost 7 bases and the J segment 7 bases; nucleotides outside the gene matches: 5. The CDR3 consists of 12 residues. CDR3 region: CASIGQGGGYTF. CDR3 bases: TGTGCCAGCATAGGACAGGGTGGTGGCTACACCTTC.

The CDR3 here is CATSDPDRATYEQYF. As DNA, the CDR3 is TGTGCCACCAGTGACCCCGACAGGGCCACCTACGAGCAGTACTTC. This rearrangement joins TRBV24-1 to TRBJ2-7; TRBD1 matches 7 bases. The ends lost 4 bases at V and 2 bases at J; junction bases unmatched: 7. The CDR3 loop spans 15 amino acids. Germline CDR1 and CDR2: KGHDR and SFDVKD.

CDR3 loop: CASSLQGGRLDEQYF. Here the CDR3 DNA reads TGTGCCAGCAGCTTGCAAGGGGGAAGATTGGACGAGCAGTACTTC. The chain has TRBV5-6 and TRBJ2-7; tentatively, D is TRBD1 (6 bases). Per the germline V gene, CDR1 is SGHDT and CDR2 is YYEEEE. Trimming removed 1 base from V and 5 bases from J, with 16 bases in between. This CDR3 contains 15 residues.

Here the CDR3 DNA reads TGTGCCAGCAGCTTACTGGCAGACACAGATACGCAGTATTTT. As protein: CASSLLADTDTQYF. V and J are TRBV7-9 and TRBJ2-3, with D hard to call. This CDR3 has 14 residues. Germline values: CDR1 SEHNR, CDR2 FQNEAQ (reference sequence). Trimming shortened V by 2 bases and J by 2 bases, and 8 bases separated the two germline ends.

The rearrangement uses TRBV7-6 and TRBJ1-2; 7 positions match TRBD1. The V gene's germline CDR1 is SGHVS and CDR2 FNYEAQ. CDR3 size: 14 residues. Trimming removed 2 bases from V and 6 bases from J; junction bases left unmatched: 6. The CDR3 bases are TGTGCCAGCAGCTTATCCCCTACAGGGGATGGCTACACCTTC. Its protein is CASSLSPTGDGYTF.

The J gene is TRBJ1-1, the V gene TRBV27; D gene ambiguous. The CDR3 contains 15 residues. The V end was cut by 0 bases, the J end by 4 bases, with 12 bases between. Germline loops: CDR1 MNHEY, CDR2 SMNVEV (reference sequence). The DNA for the CDR3 is TGTGCCAGCAGTTTATCACCCGGGAGCGGCACTGAAGCTTTCTTT. This translates into CASSLSPGSGTEAFF.

The chain recombines TRBV2 with TRBJ1-2; no firm D call. Germline V gene sequence: CDR1 SNHLY, CDR2 FYNNEI. The CDR3 is 15 residues long. Trimming removed 3 bases from V and 8 bases from J, with 19 bases in between. The CDR3 nucleotides read TGTGCCAGCAGTGATGTGGAGGGTGAGGTGCGAGGCTACACCTTC. It specifies CASSDVEGEVRGYTF.

This chain connects TRBV3-1 (or the pseudogene TRBV3-2) to TRBJ2-5; maybe TRBD2 (5 bases). This CDR3 is 13 amino acids long. CDR1 and CDR2 from the germline V gene are LGHDT and YNNKEL (reference sequence). The V end was cut by 3 bases, the J end by 7 bases, with 12 bases between. Written as DNA, the CDR3 is TGTGCCAGCAGCCAGGACTTAAAAGGGACCCAGTACTTC. Amino acid sequence: CASSQDLKGTQYF.

The chain uses TRBV5-1 and TRBJ2-5, with 7 bases that match TRBD2. This CDR3 contains 15 residues. CDR1 and CDR2 (germline): SGHRS, YFSETQ. V gave up 0 bases and J gave up 1 base; unmatched junction bases: 3. The CDR3 sequence is CASSLAGGLQETQYF. The CDR3 nucleotides read TGCGCCAGCAGCTTGGCGGGGGGACTCCAAGAGACCCAGTACTTC.

A note on this clone: A read error may produce the germline difference seen at one junction end. The chain carries TRBV6-1 and TRBJ2-7; 7 nucleotides agree with TRBD2. Germline lookup yields CDR1 MNHNS and CDR2 SASEGT. The CDR3 runs to 11 residues. The CDR3 DNA reads TGTGCCAGCAGTGAGGGCCCCTGGACTAGTTTC. It is translated as CASSEGPWTSF.

The CDR3 DNA follows: TGTGCCAGCAGCTTTACTAGCGGAGCAGATACGCAGTATTTT. Its translation is CASSFTSGADTQYF. V gene TRBV7-2 combines with J gene TRBJ2-3; 8 bases map to TRBD2. This CDR3 region has 14 residues. The germline gives CDR1 SGHTA, CDR2 FQGNSA. J lost 4 bases, V lost 3 bases, and 3 bases had no gene match. Filled out from reference TRBV7-2 and TRBJ2-3, the complete variable domain reads GAGVSQSPSNKVTEKGKDVELRCDPISGHTALYWYRQSLGQGLEFLIYFQGNSAPDKSGLPSDRFSAERTGGSVSTLTIQRTQQEDSAVYLCASSFTSGADTQYFGPGTRLTVL.

The J gene is TRBJ1-1, the V gene TRBV15; 9 positions agree with TRBD1. J was trimmed by 4 bases and V by 0 bases; bases with no gene match: 3. Germline CDR1 reads LNHNV; CDR2 reads YYDKDF (reference sequence). The CDR3 extends over 15 amino acids. CDR3 nucleotide sequence: TGTGCCACCAGCAGAGATCGGGACAGGGTCACTGAAGCTTTCTTT. Protein sequence: CATSRDRDRVTEAFF.

The gene calls are TRBV6-2 or TRBV6-3 and TRBJ1-5, with a tentative D call TRBD1 (5 bases). Germline assignment: CDR1 MNHEY and CDR2 SVGEGT. The CDR3 loop spans 16 amino acids. V lost 6 bases and J 4 bases, leaving 19 bases between the germline ends. CDR3 region: CASSPQEGMRNQPQHF. CDR3 in DNA: TGTGCCAGCAGCCCACAGGAGGGGATGAGGAATCAGCCCCAGCATTTT.